The entry below gives a single T cell receptor (beta chain) sequence along with its context. This specimen belongs to a study of blood T cell repertoires in COVID-19. Study context: Samples came from the United States, Italy and Spain, spanning acute and convalescent COVID-19.

Germline-derived CDR1 and CDR2 are SGHDT and YYEEEE. Trimming cost V 4 bases and J 1 base; bases outside gene matches: 2. This CDR3 is built from 14 residues. Only in-frame clones appear in the TCRdb table, and some are missing; sequencing was by immunoSEQ multiplex PCR. The table has almost 200,000 clones, about nine tenths seen once; the top ten hold 0.6% to 0.9%. The TCR was taken from a woman aged 70-85 years with acute or convalescent COVID-19. The specimen sequenced was peripheral blood. This chain connects TRBV5-6 to TRBJ1-2; 9 positions agree with TRBD1. CDR3 sequence: CASSRDRDNYGYTF. DNA of the CDR3: TGTGCCAGCAGCAGGGACAGGGATAACTATGGCTACACCTTC.